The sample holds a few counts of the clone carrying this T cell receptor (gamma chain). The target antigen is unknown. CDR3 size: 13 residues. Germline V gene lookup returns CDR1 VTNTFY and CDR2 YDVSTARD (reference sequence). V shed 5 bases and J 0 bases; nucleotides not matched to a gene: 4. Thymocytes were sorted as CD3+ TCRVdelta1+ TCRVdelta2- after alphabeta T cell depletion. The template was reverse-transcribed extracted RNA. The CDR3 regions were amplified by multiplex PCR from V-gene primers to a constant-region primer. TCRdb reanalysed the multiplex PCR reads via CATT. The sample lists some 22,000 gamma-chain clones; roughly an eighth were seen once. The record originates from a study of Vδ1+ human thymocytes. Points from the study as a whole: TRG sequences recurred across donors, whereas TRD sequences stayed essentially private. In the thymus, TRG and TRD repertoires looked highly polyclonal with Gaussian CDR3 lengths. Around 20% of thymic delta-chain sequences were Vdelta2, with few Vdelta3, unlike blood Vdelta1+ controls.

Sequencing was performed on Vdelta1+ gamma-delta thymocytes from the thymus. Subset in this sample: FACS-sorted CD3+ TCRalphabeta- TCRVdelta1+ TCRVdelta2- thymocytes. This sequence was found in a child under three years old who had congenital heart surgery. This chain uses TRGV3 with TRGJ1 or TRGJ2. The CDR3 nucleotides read TGTGCCACCTGGGTTTCGAATTATTATAAGAAACTCTTT. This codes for CATWVSNYYKKLF.